Listed below are T cell receptor beta chains from one sample, sequenced in a study of OX40 agonist ivuxolimab in advanced cancers. Assay: immunoSEQ multiplex PCR; the TCRdb copy retains only in-frame clones and omits some. The table lists about 7,800 clones, approximately 70% of them singletons, with nearly 60% in the top ten. The sequencing used CD4+ or CD8+ T cells sorted from blood, collected in a trial of the OX40 agonist ivuxolimab. The receptors derive from an adult with an advanced solid tumor such as melanoma, head and neck, liver or kidney cancer. The CDR3 runs from the conserved cysteine through the conserved F or W.

v_call: TRBV6-1
j_call: TRBJ1-1
cdr3_aa: CASGGIEAFF

v_call: TRBV21-1
j_call: TRBJ2-7
cdr3_aa: CASSKRRACEQYF

v_call: TRBV11-2
j_call: TRBJ2-7
cdr3_aa: CASSSGGSVPYEQYF

v_call: TRBV27
j_call: TRBJ1-2
cdr3_aa: CASSLGTGSYGYTF

v_call: TRBV7-9
j_call: TRBJ2-7
cdr3_aa: CASSLAKNEQYF

v_call: TRBV7-2
j_call: TRBJ1-3
cdr3_aa: CATDMTSSGGNTIYF

v_call: TRBV4-3
j_call: TRBJ1-1
cdr3_aa: CASSQDYRAFF

v_call: TRBV5-1
j_call: TRBJ1-4
cdr3_aa: CASSLVRGGGRGGKLFF

v_call: TRBV5-6
j_call: TRBJ2-5
cdr3_aa: CASSASPGTEETQYF

v_call: TRBV27
j_call: TRBJ2-5
cdr3_aa: CASRGNQETQYF

v_call: TRBV9
j_call: TRBJ1-1
cdr3_aa: CASSSTGGAGTEAFF

v_call: TRBV4-2
j_call: TRBJ2-7
cdr3_aa: CASSQVGYEQYF

v_call: TRBV6-6
j_call: TRBJ2-6
cdr3_aa: CASSYSAESGANVLTF

v_call: TRBV7-3
j_call: TRBJ2-7
cdr3_aa: CASSQFGGPYEQYF

v_call: TRBV28
j_call: TRBJ2-1
cdr3_aa: CASGSTNNEQFF

v_call: TRBV7-9
j_call: TRBJ2-3
cdr3_aa: CASSPAGENTQYF

v_call: TRBV7-9
j_call: TRBJ2-7
cdr3_aa: CASSSTGPYEQYF

v_call: TRBV5-6
j_call: TRBJ2-1
cdr3_aa: CASSPVAEYNEQFF

v_call: TRBV7-9
j_call: TRBJ2-1
cdr3_aa: CASRQPGVNRDEQFF

v_call: TRBV4-3
j_call: TRBJ2-7
cdr3_aa: CASSQEGRGPSYEQYF

v_call: TRBV10-3
j_call: TRBJ2-7
cdr3_aa: CAILSDSSYEQYF

v_call: TRBV9
j_call: TRBJ2-1
cdr3_aa: CASSDPQGGSQPYNEQFF

v_call: TRBV27
j_call: TRBJ2-7
cdr3_aa: CASSLGDRVYEQYF

v_call: TRBV5-1
j_call: TRBJ2-5
cdr3_aa: CASSTAGGNQETQYF

v_call: TRBV9
j_call: TRBJ2-4
cdr3_aa: CASSAPGQPDIQYF

v_call: TRBV4-3
j_call: TRBJ1-5
cdr3_aa: CASSQVRGEGPQHF

v_call: TRBV7-9
j_call: TRBJ2-5
cdr3_aa: CASSFAGAQETQYF

v_call: TRBV14
j_call: TRBJ2-1
cdr3_aa: CASMSAGGTAYNEQFF

v_call: TRBV4-1
j_call: TRBJ2-7
cdr3_aa: CASSPGPSYEQYF

v_call: TRBV28
j_call: TRBJ1-5
cdr3_aa: CASGGAYSNQPQHF

v_call: TRBV7-9
j_call: TRBJ2-5
cdr3_aa: CASSPGGQETQYF

v_call: TRBV7-7
j_call: TRBJ2-1
cdr3_aa: CASSQGTDNEQFF

v_call: TRBV7-9
j_call: TRBJ2-1
cdr3_aa: CASSSHPGSEQFF

v_call: TRBV7-2
j_call: TRBJ2-7
cdr3_aa: CASSQSSGDRSYEQYF

v_call: TRBV7-9
j_call: TRBJ2-1
cdr3_aa: CASSEEQFF

v_call: TRBV6-5
j_call: TRBJ2-1
cdr3_aa: CASSYGNGRGDEQFF

v_call: TRBV20-1
j_call: TRBJ2-7
cdr3_aa: CSTQEIYEQYF

v_call: TRBV10-3
j_call: TRBJ1-5
cdr3_aa: CAISEANQPQHF

v_call: TRBV7-8
j_call: TRBJ2-5
cdr3_aa: CASSLSGSRRGWAKETQYF

v_call: TRBV6-5
j_call: TRBJ1-2
cdr3_aa: CASSYSSVRANYGYTF

v_call: TRBV4-3
j_call: TRBJ1-2
cdr3_aa: CASSQGTNYGYTF

v_call: TRBV10-3
j_call: TRBJ2-1
cdr3_aa: CAISAGGEQFF

v_call: TRBV12-5
j_call: TRBJ2-5
cdr3_aa: CASGFSSGRAVGETQYF

v_call: TRBV4-2
j_call: TRBJ2-7
cdr3_aa: CASSQAIAGGNEQYF

v_call: TRBV6-5
j_call: TRBJ2-1
cdr3_aa: CASSLGDAGEEQFF

v_call: TRBV6-4
j_call: TRBJ2-7
cdr3_aa: CASSYTPTGIAYEQYF

v_call: TRBV4-3
j_call: TRBJ2-7
cdr3_aa: CASSLEPGQGPEQYF

v_call: TRBV5-1
j_call: TRBJ1-2
cdr3_aa: CASSSRGNYGYTF

v_call: TRBV11-2
j_call: TRBJ2-3
cdr3_aa: CASSLAIRTSATDTQYF